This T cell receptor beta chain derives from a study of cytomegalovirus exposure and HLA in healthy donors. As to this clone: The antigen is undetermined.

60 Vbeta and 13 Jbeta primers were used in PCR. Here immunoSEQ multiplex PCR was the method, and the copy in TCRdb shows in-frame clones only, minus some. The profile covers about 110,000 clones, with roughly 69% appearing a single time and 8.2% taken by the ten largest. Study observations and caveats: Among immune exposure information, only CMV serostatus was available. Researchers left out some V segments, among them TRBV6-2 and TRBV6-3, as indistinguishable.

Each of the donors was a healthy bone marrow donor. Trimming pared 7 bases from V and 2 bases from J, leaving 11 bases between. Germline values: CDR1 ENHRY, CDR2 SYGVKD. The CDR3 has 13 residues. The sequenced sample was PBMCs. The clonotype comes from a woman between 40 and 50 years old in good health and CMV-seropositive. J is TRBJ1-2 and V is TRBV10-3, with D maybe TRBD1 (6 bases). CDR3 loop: CAITRDNNYGYTF. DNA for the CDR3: TGTGCCATCACGAGGGACAACAACTATGGCTACACCTTC.